Listed below are T cell receptor beta chains from one sample, sequenced in a study of shared clonotypes between healthy human individuals. Profiled with immunoSEQ multiplex PCR; TCRdb holds only in-frame clones, not every one. The sample holds about 2.1 million clones, 85% to 95% seen once. Sequencing used naive CD8+ T cells from PBMCs. These receptors originate from a man younger than 35 in good health. Some clones in this sample may be carry-over from other donors' samples. Each CDR3 is given with its conserved first and last residue. Fields, in order: clone size, D gene, J gene, V gene, CDR3 DNA, CDR3 protein. D genes are given only for firm matches. The size field is filled for only some rows; it gives once, few, many or a size class.

.	.	TRBJ2-6	TRBV28	TGTGCCAGCAGTCTCCAACAGGGCTCTGGGGCCAACGTCCTGACTTTC	CASSLQQGSGANVLTF
.	.	TRBJ2-5	TRBV4-3	TGCGCCAGCTCTGGAGGAGGCCGAGAGACCCAGTACTTC	CASSGGGRETQYF
.	.	TRBJ2-3	TRBV18	TGTGCCAGCTCCCGGACCTCTTCTTTGACAGATACGCAGTATTTT	CASSRTSSLTDTQYF
.	.	TRBJ2-3	TRBV9	TGTGCCAGCAGCCCCCGCGGGGCCCTCACAGATACGCAGTATTTT	CASSPRGALTDTQYF
.	.	TRBJ1-1	TRBV10-3	TGTGCCATCAGTGACTCGGACAGATCGAACACTGAAGCTTTCTTT	CAISDSDRSNTEAFF
.	TRBD1	TRBJ1-3	TRBV28	TGTGCCAGCAGTACCCACCGGGACAGCCCTGGAAACACCATATATTTT	CASSTHRDSPGNTIYF
.	TRBD2	TRBJ2-1	TRBV6-4	TGTGCCAGCAGTTCCCGTGCGGGAGGATACAATGAGCAGTTCTTC	CASSSRAGGYNEQFF
.	.	TRBJ2-7	TRBV27	TGTGCCAGCAGTTTCCCCGGCGGAGAGCAGTACTTC	CASSFPGGEQYF
.	.	TRBJ2-2	TRBV7-9	TGTGCCAGCAGCCCCCGGGGCATATACACCGGGGAGCTGTTTTTT	CASSPRGIYTGELFF
.	.	TRBJ1-1	TRBV9	TGTGCCAGCAGCGTAGCCCCCCGGGGCTTGAACACTGAAGCTTTCTTT	CASSVAPRGLNTEAFF
once	.	TRBJ1-3	TRBV12-2	TGTGCAAGTCGCAGACCGTTAGGAAACACCATATATTTT	CASRRPLGNTIYF
.	.	TRBJ1-5	TRBV6-1	TGTGCCAGCATAGTGGGGGGACTAGCCGATCAGCCCCAGCATTTT	CASIVGGLADQPQHF
once	TRBD2	TRBJ2-1	TRBV27	TGTGCCAGCAGTTCCGGGAGGTCGGGCTACAATGAGCAGTTCTTC	CASSSGRSGYNEQFF
.	.	TRBJ1-4	TRBV7-9	TGTGCCAGCACATCGACCGGGGACCCAGAGGGTGAAAAACTGTTTTTT	CASTSTGDPEGEKLFF
.	TRBD2	TRBJ2-3	TRBV28	TGTGCCAGCAGCCCTAGCGGTACATGGTATTTT	CASSPSGTWYF
.	.	TRBJ2-1	TRBV11-2	TGTGCCAGCAGATGGAGGGGGGAAAACCTCAATGAGCAGTTCTTC	CASRWRGENLNEQFF
once	.	TRBJ1-2	TRBV28	TGTGCCAGCATTTATCTCCTTGGGGAGGGCTATGGCTACACCTTC	CASIYLLGEGYGYTF
.	.	TRBJ2-3	TRBV9	TGTGCCAGCAGCGTGCTTGCCGGGACAAAACACTACACAGATACGCAGTATTTT	CASSVLAGTKHYTDTQYF
.	TRBD1	TRBJ1-1	TRBV29-1	TGCAGCGCCGAGCCGTGGACAGGGCCGGGACCTCTGAACACTGAAGCTTTCTTT	CSAEPWTGPGPLNTEAFF
.	TRBD1	TRBJ2-7	TRBV7-3	TGTGCCAGCAGCTTAAACAGGGGCTACGAGCAGTACTTC	CASSLNRGYEQYF
.	.	TRBJ2-2	TRBV2	TGTGCCAGCAGTGATGGAGCGAACACCGGGGAGCTGTTTTTT	CASSDGANTGELFF
.	TRBD1	TRBJ2-7	TRBV6-6	TGTGCCAGCAGTTACTCTTCAGGACAGGGGTACTACGAGCAGTACTTC	CASSYSSGQGYYEQYF
.	.	TRBJ1-1	TRBV29-1	TGCAGCGCATCCGACCCACGGGGTGAAGCTTTCTTT	CSASDPRGEAFF
.	.	TRBJ1-1	TRBV5-1	TGCGCCAGCAGCTTGCTGGGGACCACTGAAGCTTTCTTT	CASSLLGTTEAFF
.	TRBD2	TRBJ2-2	TRBV27	TGTGCCAGCACCATAGGGTCGGCGGGAGTAAACACCGGGGAGCTGTTTTTT	CASTIGSAGVNTGELFF
.	TRBD1	TRBJ2-2	TRBV7-2	TGTGCCAGCAGCTTATTCAGGGGGTCGACCGGGGAGCTGTTTTTT	CASSLFRGSTGELFF
.	TRBD2	TRBJ2-7	TRBV7-8	TGTGCCAGCAGCTTAGCGCTTATCGGGAGGGCATCCTACGAGCAGTACTTC	CASSLALIGRASYEQYF
.	.	TRBJ2-7	TRBV19	TGTGCCAGTCAGGGGACCGCGGGGTTATCCTACGAGCAGTACTTC	CASQGTAGLSYEQYF
.	TRBD1	TRBJ2-2	TRBV28	TGTGCCAGCAGTTCCGGGACAGGGACCCCCGGGGAGCTGTTTTTT	CASSSGTGTPGELFF
.	TRBD2	TRBJ2-7	TRBV27	TGTGCCAGCAGCTTGGACTATAGCGGGTCCTACGAGCAGTACTTC	CASSLDYSGSYEQYF
few	.	TRBJ1-5	TRBV6-5	TGTGCCAGCAGTTACTCGGTAGGGAGCAATCAGCCCCAGCATTTT	CASSYSVGSNQPQHF
.	.	TRBJ2-5	TRBV6-5	TGTGCCAGCAGGGGGCGCGGGCCGCAAGAGACCCAGTACTTC	CASRGRGPQETQYF
once	.	TRBJ1-2	TRBV27	TGTGCCAGCAGACCCCCCAACCGAGTCTCGGGCGGCTACACCTTC	CASRPPNRVSGGYTF
.	.	TRBJ2-7	TRBV7-2	TGTGCCAGCAGCCTAGGACTGGACTCCTACGAGCAGTACTTC	CASSLGLDSYEQYF
.	TRBD2	TRBJ2-7	TRBV6-4	TGTGCCAGCAGTGACCTAGCGGGAGATGAGCAGTACTTC	CASSDLAGDEQYF
.	.	TRBJ1-5	TRBV6-1	TGTGCCACCCGACAGCGGGGCAATCAGCCCCAGCATTTT	CATRQRGNQPQHF
.	TRBD1	TRBJ2-7	TRBV19	TGTGCCAGTAGTATAGGGCCAGGGGGTGGCGAGCAGTACTTC	CASSIGPGGGEQYF
.	.	TRBJ2-7	TRBV15	TGTGCCACCAGCAGAGATAGCTACGAGCAGTACTTC	CATSRDSYEQYF
.	TRBD1	TRBJ2-5	TRBV7-6	TGTGCCAGCAGCCCGACAGGGTGGAGGGAGACCCAGTACTTC	CASSPTGWRETQYF
.	.	TRBJ2-7	TRBV27	TGTGCCAGCAGACGCCGAGGGGAAGAACGCGAGCAGTACTTC	CASRRRGEEREQYF
.	.	TRBJ1-1	TRBV19	TGTGCCAGTAGTATAGTTCCAGGTAACACTGAAGCTTTCTTT	CASSIVPGNTEAFF
.	.	TRBJ1-1	TRBV4-2	TGTGCCAGCAAGGTGGTGGAGGGCTGGAACACTGAAGCTTTCTTT	CASKVVEGWNTEAFF
.	TRBD1	TRBJ1-5	TRBV19	TGTGCCAGTAGTTCCCCCAGACAGGGAAAGCAGCCCCAGCATTTT	CASSSPRQGKQPQHF
.	TRBD1	TRBJ1-2	TRBV6-5	TGTGCCAGCAGTTACTCTGGACAGGGGGAGGACACCTTC	CASSYSGQGEDTF
.	.	TRBJ1-1	TRBV18	TGTGCCAGCTCACCCGGCGGGAAGGGGATGAACACTGAAGCTTTCTTT	CASSPGGKGMNTEAFF
.	.	TRBJ2-7	TRBV7-9	TGTGCCAGCAGCGACCCCCGGGGTCTGGGCGAGCAGTACTTC	CASSDPRGLGEQYF
.	.	TRBJ2-7	TRBV27	TGTGCCAGCAGTCTCGGACAGAGCTACGAGCAGTACTTC	CASSLGQSYEQYF
.	.	TRBJ1-4	TRBV7-6	TGTGCCGGCAGCTTTGGGGGGGATGAAAAACTGTTTTTT	CAGSFGGDEKLFF
.	.	TRBJ1-5	TRBV15	TGTGCCACCAGCAGCGACCTCGCAGGGTGGAGTCAGCCCCAGCATTTT	CATSSDLAGWSQPQHF
once	.	TRBJ2-1	TRBV28	TGTGCCAGCAGTTTATGGAGGGAACTATACAATGAGCAGTTCTTC	CASSLWRELYNEQFF
once	TRBD1	TRBJ2-7	TRBV7-9	TGTGCCAGCAGCCCTCGGACAGGGGGCGACGAGCAGTACTTC	CASSPRTGGDEQYF
.	.	TRBJ1-4	TRBV28	TGTGCCAGCGACCGGGGTGGGACTAATGAAAAACTGTTTTTT	CASDRGGTNEKLFF
.	.	TRBJ2-6	TRBV4-3	TGCGCCAGCAGCCTTGATAGGGCGGTCTCTGGGGCCAACGTCCTGACTTTC	CASSLDRAVSGANVLTF
.	TRBD1	TRBJ2-7	TRBV11-2	TGTGCCAGCCGAGACAGGGAAGATTCCTCCTACGAGCAGTACTTC	CASRDREDSSYEQYF